This record concerns one T cell receptor beta chain sequence. The sample is drawn from a study of PD-1 blockade in classical Hodgkin lymphoma. This CDR3 has 15 residues. CDR1 is SNHLY and CDR2 is FYNNEI in the germline V gene. V was shortened by 3 bases and J by 4 bases, with 15 bases between the two germline ends. Clones were read by immunoSEQ multiplex PCR, and TCRdb kept only the in-frame ones, dropping some. The sample lists about 41,000 clones, roughly 69% occurring once. Regarding time point: cycle 4 day 1 (C4D1), after five to seven weeks of nivolumab. In every patient, relapse followed autologous stem cell transplantation, while exposure to brentuximab vedotin differed.

This rearrangement joins TRBV2 to TRBJ1-2; D not resolved. The source is a human donor with classical Hodgkin lymphoma. The material was peripheral blood mononuclear cells (PBMCs), obtained before the fourth cycle of nivolumab. The CDR3 DNA follows: TGTGCCAGCAGTGAGCCACTGGCAGTGGGCTATGGCTACACCTTC. Its translation is CASSEPLAVGYGYTF.